Below, one T cell receptor beta chain is given with its context. This receptor's antigen is unknown. One base away there is no much larger clone; base qualities are not given. This entry belongs to a study of blood T cell repertoires in COVID-19 (dated by TCRdb to 2019 to 2021). Looking at the study overall: Samples covering the acute and convalescent phases of COVID-19 were provided by collaborators in the United States, Italy and Spain. The samples were drawn from the first 160 participants of the ongoing ImmuneRACE study and from some 1,300 subjects provided by 6 global collaborators. The sample metadata nearly always contained a de-identified subject ID, COVID-19 status, age in years and sex. HLA class I and class II types, where available, came from metadata supplied by the sample provider rather than from assay-based typing. Subjects who had been exposed to COVID-19, were actively infected with it, or had recovered from it provided the deeply sampled blood TCRbeta repertoires that made up the dataset. The repertoires were released in a freely available public database intended as a resource for research on the immune response to SARS-CoV-2. The material from the prospective study consisted of cDNA or gDNA derived from T cells, B-cell-depleted T cells, or PBMCs. The investigation overall reported the following: The quantity of clinical and demographic metadata differed by source and by participant and was supplied without curation.

TCRbeta CDR3 regions were amplified from genomic DNA using the immunoSEQ Assay, a bias-controlled multiplex PCR. Turning to the authors' computational methods: The number of nucleated cells in each sample was estimated from the amplification of reference gene primers within the assay. To quantify the absolute abundance of each unique TCRbeta CDR3 rearrangement, sequence reads were collapsed and filtered. For each sample, productive Simpson clonality was calculated as the square root of Simpson's diversity index across productive rearrangements. As stored in TCRdb, this immuneACCESS dataset retains in-frame rearrangements with V and J assigned. A fraction of the clones does not appear; measured against another copy, unresolved V genes explain less than half of the discrepancy, and the remainder lacks a known reason. V, J and clone size were drawn from that table, and D and trimming were deduced from the DNA. The sample table records a few hundred thousand clones; approximately 82% of these occur just once. The ten top clones hold more than 4% of the sample.

Participants in the prospective study were aged roughly 18 to 89 years, lived in under 30 United States geographic areas, and enrolled through a virtual design. In the prospective study, cohorts were assigned on the basis of participant-reported clinical history obtained from a screening survey and a study questionnaire. Exposed participants were defined as having been in contact with someone with a PCR-confirmed or clinician-diagnosed COVID-19 case within 2 weeks of study entry. Mobile phlebotomists in the prospective study collected whole blood, serum and a nasopharyngeal or oropharyngeal swab from every participant. Additional blood draws and questionnaires over an approximately 2-month period could optionally be provided by prospective study participants. Prospective study blood samples were shipped either frozen or at room temperature before DNA extraction. Based on the germline V gene, the CDR1 and CDR2 sequences are SGHAT and FQNNGV. At the junction V is shortened by 4 bases and J by 8 bases; bases outside the gene matches: 7. Inclusive of the bounding cysteine and phenylalanine, the CDR3 is 15 residues long. Left in the record is the CDR3 DNA by itself, 45 bases read in frame from the first base.

The chain was built from TRBV11-2 and TRBJ2-1; 11 bases in the junction line up with TRBD2. The sequencing input was PBMCs or T cells enriched from blood (not recorded which). This clonotype originated in a man in his forties who had been exposed to COVID-19. The CDR3 loop reads CASSSLAGGGYEQFF. The DNA reads as follows: TGTGCCAGCAGCTCTCTAGCGGGAGGAGGGTATGAGCAGTTCTTC.